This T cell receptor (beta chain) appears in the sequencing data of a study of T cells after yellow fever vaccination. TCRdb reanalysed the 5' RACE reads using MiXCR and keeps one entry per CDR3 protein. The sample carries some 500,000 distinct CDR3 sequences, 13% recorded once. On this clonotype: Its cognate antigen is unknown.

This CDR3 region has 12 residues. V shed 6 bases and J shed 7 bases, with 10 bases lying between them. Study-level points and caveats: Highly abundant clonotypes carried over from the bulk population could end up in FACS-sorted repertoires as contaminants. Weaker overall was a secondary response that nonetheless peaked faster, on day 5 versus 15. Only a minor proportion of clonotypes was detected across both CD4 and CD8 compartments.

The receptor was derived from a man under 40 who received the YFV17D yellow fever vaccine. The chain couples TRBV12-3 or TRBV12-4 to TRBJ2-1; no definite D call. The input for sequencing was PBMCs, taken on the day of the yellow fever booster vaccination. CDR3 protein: CASRLDGNEQFF. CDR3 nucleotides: TGTGCCAGCAGGCTAGATGGGAATGAGCAGTTCTTC.